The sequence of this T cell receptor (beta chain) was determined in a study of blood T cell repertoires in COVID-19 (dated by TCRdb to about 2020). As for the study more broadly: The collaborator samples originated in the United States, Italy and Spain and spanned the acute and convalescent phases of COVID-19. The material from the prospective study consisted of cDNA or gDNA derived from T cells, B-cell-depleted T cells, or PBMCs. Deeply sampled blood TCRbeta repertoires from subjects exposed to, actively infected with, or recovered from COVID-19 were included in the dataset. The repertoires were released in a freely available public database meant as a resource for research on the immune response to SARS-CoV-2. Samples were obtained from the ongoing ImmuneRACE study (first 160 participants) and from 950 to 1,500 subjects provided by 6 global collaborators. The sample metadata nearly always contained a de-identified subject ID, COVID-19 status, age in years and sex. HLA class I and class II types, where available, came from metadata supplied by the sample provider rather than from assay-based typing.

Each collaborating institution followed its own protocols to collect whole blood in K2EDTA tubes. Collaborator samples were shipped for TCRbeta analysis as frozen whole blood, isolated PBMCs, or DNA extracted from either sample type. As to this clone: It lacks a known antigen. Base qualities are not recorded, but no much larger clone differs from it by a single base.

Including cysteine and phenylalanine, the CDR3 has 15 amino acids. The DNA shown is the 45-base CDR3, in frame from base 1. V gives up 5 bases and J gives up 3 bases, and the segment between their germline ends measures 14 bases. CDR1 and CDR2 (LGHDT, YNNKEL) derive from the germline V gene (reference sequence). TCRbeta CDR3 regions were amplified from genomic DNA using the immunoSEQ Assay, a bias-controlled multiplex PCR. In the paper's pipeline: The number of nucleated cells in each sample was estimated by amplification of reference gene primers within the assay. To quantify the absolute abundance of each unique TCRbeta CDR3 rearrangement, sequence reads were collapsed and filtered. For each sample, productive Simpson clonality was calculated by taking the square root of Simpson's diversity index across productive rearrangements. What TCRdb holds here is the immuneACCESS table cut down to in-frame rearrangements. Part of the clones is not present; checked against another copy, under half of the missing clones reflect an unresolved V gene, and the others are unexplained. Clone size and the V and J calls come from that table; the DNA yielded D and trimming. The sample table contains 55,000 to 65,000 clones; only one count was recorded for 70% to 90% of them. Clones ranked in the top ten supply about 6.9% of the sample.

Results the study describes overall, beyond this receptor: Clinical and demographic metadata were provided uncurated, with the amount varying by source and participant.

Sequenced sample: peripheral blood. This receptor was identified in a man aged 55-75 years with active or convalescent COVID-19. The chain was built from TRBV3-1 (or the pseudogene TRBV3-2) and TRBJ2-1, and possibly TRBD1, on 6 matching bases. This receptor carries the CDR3 CASSINRDNYNEQFF. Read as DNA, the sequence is TGTGCCAGCAGCATAAACAGGGATAACTACAATGAGCAGTTCTTC.